This TCR beta chain was observed in a study of long-term antiretroviral therapy in people with HIV. Study background: Earliest sampling preceded the 2015 immediate-ART recommendation by about a decade. Study outcomes and limitations: Clones showing expansion before ART dominated the repertoire at all time points.

The study used samples holding about 0.95-10 million cryopreserved PBMC before DNA extraction. On this clone itself: What it binds is not known.

V was shortened by 7 bases and J by 3 bases, with 9 bases between the two germline ends. The CDR3 extends over 11 amino acids. CDR1 is GTSNPN, CDR2 SVGIG, per germline (reference sequence). The authors ran the immunoSEQ assay, v3.0, at survey level. TCRdb's table, derived via immunoSEQ multiplex PCR, lists solely in-frame clones and lacks some. Of about 24,000 clones listed, approximately 80% were seen once; the top ten hold roughly 2.3%. The source was unsorted PBMCs, collected 3 years after starting antiretroviral therapy. This receptor was identified in a man aged 50-60 years with HIV. The rearrangement uses TRBV30 and TRBJ1-1; D call uncertain. In DNA, the CDR3 is TGTGCCTTCGGGCCTTACACTGAAGCTTTCTTT. Amino acid sequence: CAFGPYTEAFF.